This entry features one T cell receptor beta chain sequence. One end of the junction varies from germline; a read error may be responsible. This entry comes from a study of blood T cells in healthy people across ages. The CDR3 has 14 amino acids. CDR1 is DFQATT and CDR2 is SNEGSKA in the germline V gene (reference sequence). The authors ran a second PCR of 7 to 11 cycles using a sample-barcoded 5' primer and a J-beta primer mix. TCRdb recomputed calls from the 5' RACE reads with MiXCR, one row per CDR3 protein. The table shows 1.5 million to 2 million distinct CDR3 sequences, with 28% occurring only once.

This receptor was obtained from a young woman in good health. Sequenced input: blood. The chain couples TRBV20-1 to TRBJ1-1; D remains ambiguous. The CDR3 here is CSTRPDTVNTEAFF. CDR3 nucleotide sequence: TGCAGTACTAGACCCGACACAGTGAACACTGAAGCTTTCTTT.